This TCR beta chain originates from a study of blood T cells in healthy people across ages. Alongside a J-beta primer mix, a sample-barcoded 5' primer served in a second PCR lasting about 7 to 11 cycles. TCRdb re-called the 5' RACE reads with MiXCR, one entry per CDR3 protein. Here the sample spans some 860,000 distinct CDR3 sequences, more than 50% being singletons. Trimming pared 3 bases from V and 2 bases from J, leaving 12 bases between. The CDR3 runs to 15 residues. The germline V gene has CDR1 MDHEN and CDR2 SYDVKM. The clonotype originates from a middle-aged man in good health. The material sequenced was blood. The chain is built from TRBV28 and TRBJ2-3; maybe TRBD2 (7 bases). CDR3 amino acids: CASSFRGLYTDTQYF. The CDR3 DNA is TGTGCCAGCAGTTTCAGGGGACTATACACAGATACGCAGTATTTT.